Listed here are 10 T cell receptor beta chains from one sample, sequenced in a study of blood T cells in healthy people across ages. Next came a second PCR, run for 7 to 11 cycles, which used a sample-barcoded 5' primer along with a J-beta primer mix. In TCRdb, the 5' RACE reads were re-called with MiXCR into one record per CDR3 protein. This table has over 950,000 distinct CDR3 sequences, roughly two fifths appearing once. The specimen sequenced was blood. These TCRs come from a man aged 18 to 29 in good health.

The rearrangement joins TRBV21-1 to TRBJ1-1; TRBD1 is the table's D call and was not checked against the DNA. TRBV21-1 is a recognized pseudogene. The CDR3 totals 14 residues. The CDR3 loop is CASTQDSQNTEAFF. The CDR3 region has the DNA TGTGCCAGCACCCAGGACAGTCAGAACACTGAAGCTTTCTTT.

The V gene is TRBV14, the J gene TRBJ1-2; D not certain. The CDR3 loop spans 11 amino acids. The V end lost 5 bases, the J end lost 8 bases, and 9 bases lay between the germline ends. The germline V gene has CDR1 SGHDN and CDR2 FVKESK. The chain's CDR3 is CASSGVGGYTF. CDR3 in DNA: TGTGCCAGCAGCGGTGTCGGGGGCTACACCTTC.

This clonotype has a handful of counts. The chain has TRBV7-2 and TRBJ2-6; D gene unclear. The germline V and J ends were trimmed by 4 bases and 0 bases, with 16 bases remaining between them. Per germline, CDR1 SGHTA and CDR2 FQGNSA. The CDR3 is made up of 18 amino acids. The CDR3 nucleotides are TGTGCCAGCAGCTATTACAGCGTAAGTCCCTCTGGGGCCAACGTCCTGACTTTC. Residues: CASSYYSVSPSGANVLTF.

As to this clonotype: Germline and junction disagree at one end, which may indicate a read error. V is TRBV4-3 and J is TRBJ1-3; D uncertain. The germline V gene has CDR1 LGHNA and CDR2 YSLEER. This CDR3 region has 16 residues. The CDR3 region is CASSQGRSFTGNTIYF. CDR3 DNA: TGCGCTAGCAGCCAAGGTCGGTCGTTTACTGGAAACACCATATATTTT.

In the case of this clonotype: One junction end disagrees with the germline gene, perhaps due to a read error. The gene calls are TRBV15 and TRBJ1-1; D not certain. The CDR3 sequence is 13 residues long. In germline, CDR1 is LNHNV, CDR2 YYDKDF (reference sequence). The CDR3 sequence: CVTSRVPERKAFF. CDR3 DNA: TGTGTCACCAGCCGCGTACCCGAGAGAAAAGCTTTCTTT.

The chain uses TRBV2 and TRBJ2-7; D could derive from TRBD1 or TRBD2 (5 bases each). The V end lost 1 base, the J end lost 5 bases, and 12 bases lay between the germline ends. Looked up from germline, CDR1 is SNHLY and CDR2 is FYNNEI. The CDR3 extends over 14 amino acids. As DNA, the CDR3 is TGTGCCAGCAGTGAAGGGGGACGCACGAACGAGCAGTACTTC. Protein product: CASSEGGRTNEQYF.

Concerning this clonotype: At one end, the junction sequence differs from germline, possibly due to a read error. The rearrangement links TRBV9 to TRBJ2-1; D not certain. This CDR3 spans 10 amino acids. Germline V gene sequence: CDR1 SGDLS, CDR2 YYNGEE. The CDR3 DNA follows: TGTGCCAGCAGCGGCAATGGGCAGTTCTTC. It encodes CASSGNGQFF.

This clonotype was detected a few times. This CDR3 reads CSVDAGTGFYGYTF. CDR3 bases: TGCAGCGTTGATGCCGGGACAGGTTTCTATGGCTACACCTTC. This chain joins TRBV29-1 and TRBJ1-2; TRBD1 matches 8 bases. Germline CDR1 and CDR2: SQVTM and ANQGSEA. CDR3 length equals 14 residues. The V segment lost 3 bases and the J segment 4 bases; nucleotides outside the gene matches: 7.

The gene calls are TRBV4-1 and TRBJ2-1; TRBD1 might be the D (5 bases). CDR1 is MGHRA and CDR2 is YSYEKL in the germline V gene. CDR3 length: 17 residues. V lost 1 base and J lost 2, with 15 bases in between. The CDR3, as DNA: TGCGCCAGCAGCCAAGTTGGTGTAGGGGCGGCCTACAATGAGCAGTTCTTC. This translates into CASSQVGVGAAYNEQFF.

This clonotype was found a few times. The CDR3 DNA follows: TGTGCCAGCAGCAAAGTCCGAAGGGGGTGGCCTGGGGCCAACGTCCTGACTTTC. Its translation is CASSKVRRGWPGANVLTF. This chain connects TRBV21-1 to TRBJ2-6; no check of the table's D call, TRBD1, against the DNA was made. TRBV21-1 constitutes a pseudogene. The CDR3 runs 18 residues.